This is a list of T cell receptor beta chains from one sample in a study of neurological immune-mediated disorders. From the 5' RACE reads, TCRdb called clonotypes with MiXCR, one entry per CDR3 protein. The sample consists of 15,000 to 20,000 distinct CDR3 sequences, about a fifth of them appearing once. Sequencing was done on a sample of PBMCs. The receptor source for this set is a man between 50 and 59 years old in good health. CDR3s include the opening cysteine and the closing phenylalanine or tryptophan. Each record gives: clone size, J gene, D gene, CDR3 length, V gene, CDR3 protein, CDR3 DNA. A D gene is named only where the DNA matches it firmly. Clone size is not always given. Where it is, it says once, few, many or a class for expanded clones.

>-|TRBJ2-3|-|13|TRBV5-6
CASSSGSTDTQYF
TGTGCCAGCAGCTCGGGAAGCACAGATACGCAGTATTTT
>many|TRBJ2-6|-|14|TRBV28
CASSTFSGANVLTF
TGTGCCAGCTCTACTTTCTCTGGGGCCAACGTCCTGACTTTC
>-|TRBJ2-7|TRBD2|16|TRBV29-1
CSVESAGGRYGDEQYF
TGCAGCGTTGAATCCGCGGGAGGAAGGTATGGTGACGAGCAGTACTTC
>many|TRBJ2-7|-|12|TRBV5-1
CASSPDRDEQYF
TGCGCCAGCAGCCCGGATCGGGACGAGCAGTACTTC
>many|TRBJ2-1|TRBD2|18|TRBV15
CATSRDFGLAASYNEQFF
TGTGCCACCAGCAGAGATTTCGGCCTAGCGGCCTCCTACAATGAGCAGTTCTTC
>many|TRBJ1-6|-|15|TRBV20-1
CSARASGGLNSPLHF
TGCAGTGCTAGGGCCTCTGGGGGGCTGAATTCACCCCTCCACTTT
>medium-sized|TRBJ2-2|TRBD1|13|TRBV12-3/TRBV12-4
CASTQGVKGELFF
TGTGCCAGCACCCAGGGGGTAAAAGGGGAGCTGTTTTTT
>many|TRBJ2-2|-|16|TRBV7-2
CASSLNGGTNTGELFF
TGTGCCAGCAGCCTAAACGGCGGCACGAACACCGGGGAGCTGTTTTTT
>medium-sized|TRBJ2-5|-|14|TRBV5-1
CASSTRSGQETQYF
TGCGCCAGCAGCACCAGAAGCGGCCAAGAGACCCAGTACTTC
>-|TRBJ2-6|-|16|TRBV10-3
CAISDIGLSGANVLTF
TGTGCCATCAGTGACATCGGCCTCTCTGGGGCCAACGTCCTGACTTTC
>few|TRBJ2-3|TRBD2|16|TRBV18
CASSPSGGRGADTQYF
TGTGCCAGCTCACCGTCCGGCGGGAGAGGAGCAGATACGCAGTATTTT
>few|TRBJ2-1|-|20|TRBV12-3/TRBV12-4
CASSSTPGLGTRLGINEQFF
TGTGCCAGCAGTTCAACACCGGGACTGGGAACGAGACTTGGTATCAATGAGCAGTTCTTC
>medium-sized|TRBJ1-1|TRBD1|14|TRBV7-2
CASSVDRGKGKAFF
TGTGCCAGCAGCGTGGACAGGGGGAAGGGAAAAGCTTTCTTT
>-|TRBJ2-7|-|14|TRBV19
CASSDGQSSYEQYF
TGTGCCAGTAGTGACGGACAGAGCTCCTACGAGCAGTACTTC
>-|TRBJ2-7|-|12|TRBV28
CASSIRRYEQYF
TGTGCCAGCAGCATTCGCCGGTACGAGCAGTACTTC
>many|TRBJ2-3|TRBD2|16|TRBV20-1
CSANGRAGASTDTQYF
TGCAGTGCTAACGGGAGAGCGGGAGCTAGCACAGATACGCAGTATTTT
>many|TRBJ1-2|-|13|TRBV5-1
CASSADGNYGYTF
TGCGCCAGCAGTGCCGACGGTAACTATGGCTACACCTTC
>medium-sized|TRBJ2-1|TRBD1|15|TRBV7-9
CASSSYRGSYNEQFF
TGTGCCAGCAGCTCCTACAGGGGGTCCTACAATGAGCAGTTCTTC
>many|TRBJ2-1|-|14|TRBV7-2
CASSPRGLSDEQFF
TGTGCCAGCAGCCCCCGTGGGCTAAGCGATGAGCAGTTCTTC
>many|TRBJ2-1|TRBD1|14|TRBV5-1
CASGPGQGAGEQFF
TGCGCCAGCGGACCGGGACAGGGGGCAGGTGAGCAGTTCTTC
>many|TRBJ2-1|TRBD1|14|TRBV28
CASIERTGWDEQFF
TGTGCCAGCATAGAACGGACAGGATGGGATGAGCAGTTCTTC
>many|TRBJ2-5|-|14|TRBV3-1
CASSKSRYQETQYF
TGTGCCAGCAGCAAGTCAAGGTACCAAGAGACCCAGTACTTC
>many|TRBJ1-1|-|14|TRBV18
CASSPGQGTGEAFF
TGTGCCAGCTCACCGGGGCAGGGAACAGGTGAAGCTTTCTTT
>many|TRBJ2-2|-|12|TRBV18
CASSPDTGELFF
TGTGCCAGCTCACCGGACACCGGGGAGCTGTTTTTT
>many|TRBJ2-2|TRBD1|15|TRBV14
CASSRRQGAAGELFF
TGTGCCAGCAGCCGCCGACAGGGGGCCGCCGGGGAGCTGTTTTTT
>many|TRBJ2-7|-|14|TRBV5-1
CASSLSQGYREQYF
TGCGCCAGCAGCTTGTCACAGGGCTATCGCGAGCAGTACTTC
>many|TRBJ2-5|-|14|TRBV28
CASSLSGQQETQYF
TGTGCCAGCAGTTTAAGTGGGCAGCAAGAGACCCAGTACTTC
>many|TRBJ2-5|-|14|TRBV12-3/TRBV12-4
CASSWRGLEETQYF
TGTGCCAGCAGTTGGAGGGGCTTGGAAGAGACCCAGTACTTC
>medium-sized|TRBJ2-3|-|14|TRBV4-1
CASSQGGATDTQYF
TGCGCCAGCAGCCAAGGAGGCGCAACAGATACGCAGTATTTT
>few|TRBJ2-4|-|15|TRBV20-1
CSATPSVLAKNIQYF
TGCAGTGCCACCCCCTCGGTACTAGCCAAAAACATTCAGTACTTC
>-|TRBJ2-1|-|11|TRBV7-6
CASSLSNEQFF
TGTGCCAGCAGCTTAAGTAATGAGCAGTTCTTC
>medium-sized|TRBJ2-7|-|14|TRBV28
CASSSWASGYEQYF
TGTGCCAGCAGTTCGTGGGCGAGCGGCTACGAGCAGTACTTC
>-|TRBJ2-7|TRBD2|16|TRBV5-4
CASSLGLAGSAYEQYF
TGTGCCAGCAGCCTCGGACTAGCGGGATCCGCCTACGAGCAGTACTTC
>medium-sized|TRBJ1-1|-|11|TRBV20-1
CSAGRAGGAFF
TGCAGTGCCGGGCGAGCAGGCGGAGCTTTCTTT
>medium-sized|TRBJ2-1|-|16|TRBV7-6
CASSLEGWSSYNEQFF
TGTGCCAGCAGCTTAGAAGGCTGGAGCTCCTACAATGAGCAGTTCTTC
>medium-sized|TRBJ1-1|TRBD1|14|TRBV28
CASSYTGDGTEAFF
TGTGCCAGCAGCTATACAGGGGACGGAACTGAAGCTTTCTTT
>many|TRBJ2-7|-|13|TRBV28
CASSLAGLYEQYF
TGTGCCAGCAGTTTGGCGGGGCTCTACGAGCAGTACTTC
>-|TRBJ2-7|TRBD1|16|TRBV6-5
CASSYTIGTGGGKQYF
TGTGCCAGCAGTTACACAATCGGGACAGGAGGGGGGAAGCAGTACTTC
>many|TRBJ1-2|-|15|TRBV14
CASSHGPGRLSGYTF
TGTGCCAGCAGCCACGGACCGGGACGGCTGAGTGGCTACACCTTC
>many|TRBJ2-5|TRBD2|15|TRBV6-5
CASSYRLAGGETQYF
TGTGCCAGCAGTTACCGGCTAGCGGGAGGGGAGACCCAGTACTTC
>many|TRBJ2-3|-|11|TRBV20-1
CSARGANTQYF
TGCAGTGCTAGAGGAGCGAATACGCAGTATTTT
>once|TRBJ2-7|-|12|TRBV28
CASSSNFYEQYF
TGTGCCAGCAGTTCCAATTTCTACGAGCAGTACTTC
>many|TRBJ1-2|-|15|TRBV4-3
CASSQVRRYYYGYTF
TGCGCCAGCAGCCAAGTACGAAGGTACTACTATGGCTACACCTTC
>many|TRBJ2-7|-|16|TRBV5-6
CASSIDGIARLYEQYF
TGTGCCAGCAGCATCGATGGAATAGCGAGGCTCTACGAGCAGTACTTC
>many|TRBJ1-1|-|16|TRBV18
CASSPSPGPLNTEAFF
TGTGCCAGCTCACCGTCGCCGGGACCTCTGAACACTGAAGCTTTCTTT
>-|TRBJ2-7|-|16|TRBV7-8
CASSRDSIIRDYEQYF
TGTGCCAGCAGCCGCGATTCAATAATCCGGGACTACGAGCAGTACTTC
>many|TRBJ2-1|TRBD2|17|TRBV5-4
CASSRPMGLAGGNEQFF
TGTGCCAGCAGCCGGCCCATGGGGCTAGCGGGAGGGAATGAGCAGTTCTTC
>many|TRBJ2-3|-|16|TRBV7-6
CASSLSEGGRTDTQYF
TGTGCCAGCAGCTTAAGTGAGGGGGGCCGAACAGATACGCAGTATTTT